This T cell receptor beta chain was identified during a study of CD8+ T cells in alopecia areata. Notes on this clone: Its antigen remains unknown.

Study observations and caveats: TCR sharing across patients was less clear than in mice, possibly HLA-related.

Extracted from the samples, RNA was reverse transcribed into cDNA to serve as the sequencing template. The assay was immunoSEQ multiplex PCR, and TCRdb's table has in-frame clones only and misses some. Of about 97,000 clones listed, about 60% are singletons. Treatment meaning: oral pan-JAK inhibitor, 5-10 mg twice daily. The V end lost 4 bases, the J end lost 4 bases, and 17 bases lay between the germline ends. CDR1 is SNHLY and CDR2 is FYNNEI in the germline V gene. CDR3 length: 17 residues. The clonotype was recovered from a human donor with alopecia areata. The rearrangement joins TRBV2 to TRBJ2-6; D possibly corresponds to TRBD2 (5 bases). The specimen was CD8+ T cells sorted from blood, collected at roughly week 58, from a patient treated with tofacitinib. CDR3 sequence: CASSARRLASGANVLTF. The CDR3 DNA follows: TGTGCCAGCAGTGCTCGTCGTTTGGCTAGCGGGGCCAACGTCCTGACTTTC. The full variable domain, completed using reference TRBV2 and TRBJ2-6, is EPEVTQTPSHQVTQMGQEVILRCVPISNHLYFYWYRQILGQKVEFLVSFYNNEISEKSEIFDDQFSVERPDGSNFTLKIRSTKLEDSAMYFCASSARRLASGANVLTFGAGSRLTVL.